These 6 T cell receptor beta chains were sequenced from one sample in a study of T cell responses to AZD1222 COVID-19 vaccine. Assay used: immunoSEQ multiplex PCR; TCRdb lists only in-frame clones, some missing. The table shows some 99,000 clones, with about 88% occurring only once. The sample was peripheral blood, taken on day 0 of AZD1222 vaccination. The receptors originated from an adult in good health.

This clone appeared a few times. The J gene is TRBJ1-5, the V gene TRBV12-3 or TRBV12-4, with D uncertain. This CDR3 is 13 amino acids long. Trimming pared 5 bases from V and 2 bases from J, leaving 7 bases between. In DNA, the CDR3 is TGTGCCAGCAGTATGATGGGCAATCAGCCCCAGCATTTT. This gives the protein CASSMMGNQPQHF.

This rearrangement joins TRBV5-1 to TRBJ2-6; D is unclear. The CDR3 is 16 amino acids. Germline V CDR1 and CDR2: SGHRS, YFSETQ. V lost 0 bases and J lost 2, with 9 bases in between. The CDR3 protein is CASSLAEHPGANVLTF. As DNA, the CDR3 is TGCGCCAGCAGCTTGGCCGAGCATCCTGGGGCCAACGTCCTGACTTTC. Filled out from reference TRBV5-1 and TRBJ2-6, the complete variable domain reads KAGVTQTPRYLIKTRGQQVTLSCSPISGHRSVSWYQQTPGQGLQFLFEYFSETQRNKGNFPGRFSGRQFSNSRSEMNVSTLELGDSALYLCASSLAEHPGANVLTFGAGSRLTVL.

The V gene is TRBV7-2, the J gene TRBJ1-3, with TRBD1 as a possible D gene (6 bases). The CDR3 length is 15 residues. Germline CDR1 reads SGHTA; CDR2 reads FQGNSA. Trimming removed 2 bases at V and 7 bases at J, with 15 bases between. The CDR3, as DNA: TGTGCCAGCAGCTTACAACAGGGAAGGGAGAACACCATATATTTT. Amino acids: CASSLQQGRENTIYF.

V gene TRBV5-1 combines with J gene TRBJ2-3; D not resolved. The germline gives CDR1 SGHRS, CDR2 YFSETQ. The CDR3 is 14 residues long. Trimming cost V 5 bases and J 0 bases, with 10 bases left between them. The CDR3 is CASSVRASTDTQYF. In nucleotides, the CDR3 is TGCGCCAGCAGTGTTAGGGCTAGCACAGATACGCAGTATTTT.

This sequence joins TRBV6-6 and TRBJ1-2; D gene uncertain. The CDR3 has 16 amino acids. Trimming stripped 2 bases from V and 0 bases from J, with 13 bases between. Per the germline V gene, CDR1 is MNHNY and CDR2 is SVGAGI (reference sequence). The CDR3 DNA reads TGTGCCAGCAGTTACCGGCGGACGGAAACTAACTATGGCTACACCTTC. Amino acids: CASSYRRTETNYGYTF.

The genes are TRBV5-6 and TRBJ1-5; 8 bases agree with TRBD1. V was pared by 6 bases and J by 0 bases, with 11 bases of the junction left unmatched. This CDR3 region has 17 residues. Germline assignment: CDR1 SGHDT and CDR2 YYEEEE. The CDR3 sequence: CASTQQGVQYSNQPQHF. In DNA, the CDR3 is TGTGCCAGCACCCAACAGGGGGTTCAATATAGCAATCAGCCCCAGCATTTT. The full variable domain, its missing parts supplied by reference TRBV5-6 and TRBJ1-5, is DAGVTQSPTHLIKTRGQQVTLRCSPKSGHDTVSWYQQALGQGPQFIFQYYEEEERQRGNFPDRFSGHQFPNYSSELNVNALLLGDSALYLCASTQQGVQYSNQPQHFGDGTRLSIL.